This TCR beta chain was obtained from a study of CD8 T cells in ankylosing spondylitis. TCRdb independently ran MiXCR on the 5' RACE reads; one entry per CDR3 protein. Here the sample spans 150,000 to 200,000 distinct CDR3 sequences, approximately 16% being singletons. On this clonotype itself: Its antigen is unidentified. The junction differs from germline at one of its ends, possibly a read error.

Points from the study as a whole: With a CD8+ phenotype, disease-linked clones were relatively rare in peripheral blood.

The CDR3 length is 15 residues. The germline CDR1 and CDR2 sequences are SGHTA and FQGTGA. The sequence was obtained from a male donor with ankylosing spondylitis or in good health (not recorded which). The sequenced sample was blood, either unsorted or a sorted T cell fraction (not recorded which). V and J are TRBV7-3 and TRBJ2-1; 8 nucleotides agree with TRBD1. The CDR3 DNA reads TGTGCCAGCAGCCTAACAGGGGGAAGGTTCGATGAGCAGTTCTTC. Amino acid sequence: CASSLTGGRFDEQFF.